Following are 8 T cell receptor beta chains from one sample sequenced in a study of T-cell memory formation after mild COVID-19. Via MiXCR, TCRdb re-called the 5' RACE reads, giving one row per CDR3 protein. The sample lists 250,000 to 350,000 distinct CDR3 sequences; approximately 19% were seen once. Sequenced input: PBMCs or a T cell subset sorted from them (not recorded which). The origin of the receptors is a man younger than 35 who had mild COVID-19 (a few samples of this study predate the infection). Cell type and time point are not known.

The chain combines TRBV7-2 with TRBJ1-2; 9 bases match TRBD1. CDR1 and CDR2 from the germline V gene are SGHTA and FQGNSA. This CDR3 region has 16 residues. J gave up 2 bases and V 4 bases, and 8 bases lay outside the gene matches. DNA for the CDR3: TGTGCCAGCAGCTCCCGGACAGGGGTATTCAACTATGGCTACACCTTC. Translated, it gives CASSSRTGVFNYGYTF. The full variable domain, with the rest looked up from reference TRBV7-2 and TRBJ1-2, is GAGVSQSPSNKVTEKGKDVELRCDPISGHTALYWYRQSLGQGLEFLIYFQGNSAPDKSGLPSDRFSAERTGGSVSTLTIQRTQQEDSAVYLCASSSRTGVFNYGYTFGSGTRLTVV.

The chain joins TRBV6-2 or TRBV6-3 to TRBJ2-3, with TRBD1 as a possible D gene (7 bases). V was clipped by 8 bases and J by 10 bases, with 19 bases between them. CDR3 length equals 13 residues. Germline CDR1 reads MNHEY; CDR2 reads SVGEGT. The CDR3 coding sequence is TGTGCCAGCTACAGGGGAGGAGGGAATCCGCAGTATTTT. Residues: CASYRGGGNPQYF.

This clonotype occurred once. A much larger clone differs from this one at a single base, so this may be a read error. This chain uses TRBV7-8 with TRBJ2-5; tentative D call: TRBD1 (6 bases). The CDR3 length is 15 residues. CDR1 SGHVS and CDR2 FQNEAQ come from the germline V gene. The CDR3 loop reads CASSLGPPKGETEYF. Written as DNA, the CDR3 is TGTGCCAGCAGCCTGGGACCACCGAAGGGGGAGACCGAGTACTTC.

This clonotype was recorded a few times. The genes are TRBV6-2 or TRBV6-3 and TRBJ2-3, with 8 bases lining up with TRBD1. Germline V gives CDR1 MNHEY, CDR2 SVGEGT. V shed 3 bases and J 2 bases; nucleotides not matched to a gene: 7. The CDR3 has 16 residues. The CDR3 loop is CASSYLQDRVTDTQYF. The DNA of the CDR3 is TGTGCCAGCAGTTATCTCCAGGACAGGGTCACAGATACGCAGTATTTT.

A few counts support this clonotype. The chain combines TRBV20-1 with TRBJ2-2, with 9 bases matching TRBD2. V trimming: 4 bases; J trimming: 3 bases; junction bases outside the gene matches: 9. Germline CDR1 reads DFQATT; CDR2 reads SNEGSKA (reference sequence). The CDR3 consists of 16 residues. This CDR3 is CSATTAGGRYTGELFF. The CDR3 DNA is TGCAGTGCTACTACAGCGGGGGGTCGGTACACCGGGGAGCTGTTTTTT.

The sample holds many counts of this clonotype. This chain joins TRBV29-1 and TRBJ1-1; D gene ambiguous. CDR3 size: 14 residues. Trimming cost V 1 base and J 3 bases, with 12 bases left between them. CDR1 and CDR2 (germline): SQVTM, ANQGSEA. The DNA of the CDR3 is TGCAGCGTTGAAGGTATGGGATGGGACACTGAAGCTTTCTTT. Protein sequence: CSVEGMGWDTEAFF. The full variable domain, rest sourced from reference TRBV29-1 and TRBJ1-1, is SAVISQKPSRDICQRGTSLTIQCQVDSQVTMMFWYRQQPGQSLTLIATANQGSEATYESGFVIDKFPISRPNLTFSTLTVSNMSPEDSSIYLCSVEGMGWDTEAFFGQGTRLTVV.

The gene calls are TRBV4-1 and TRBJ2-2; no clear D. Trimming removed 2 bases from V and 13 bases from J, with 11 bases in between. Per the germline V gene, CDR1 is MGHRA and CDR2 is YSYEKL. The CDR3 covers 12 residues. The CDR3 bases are TGCGCCAGCAGCCAAAGCAACCAGAGGCTGTTTTTT. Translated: CASSQSNQRLFF.

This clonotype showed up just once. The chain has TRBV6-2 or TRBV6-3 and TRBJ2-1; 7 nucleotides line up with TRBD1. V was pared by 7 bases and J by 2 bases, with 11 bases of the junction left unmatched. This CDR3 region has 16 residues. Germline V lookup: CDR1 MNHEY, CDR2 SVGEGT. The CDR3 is CASTKSRDSPYNEQFF. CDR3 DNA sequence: TGTGCCAGCACCAAGTCCCGGGACAGCCCCTACAATGAGCAGTTCTTC.